This T cell receptor (beta chain) is from a study of Ad26.COV2.S vaccination and SARS-CoV-2 variants. For the study at large: Ad26.COV2.S was injected intramuscularly once or twice, 56 days apart. Study results and limitations: TCR breadth and depth estimates may have understated total T cell responses. Across vaccine and placebo recipients, the breadth of non-spike TCRs was similar.

Data came from immunoSEQ multiplex PCR; TCRdb stores just in-frame clones and leaves some out. Here the sample spans about 440,000 clones, 90% being singletons. Trimming took off 0 bases at V and 1 base at J, with 10 bases between the two ends. This CDR3 has 16 amino acids. Germline CDR1 MNHEY, CDR2 SVGEGT. Treatment in this sample: some 20 received Ad26.COV2.S at low or high dose, single or two shots; roughly 5 received placebo; per-sample allocation not given. Specimens were obtained on day 63 following the first vaccine or placebo injection. A few counts support this clone. Its specificity is unknown.

Sequencing used peripheral blood, obtained in a trial of Ad26.COV2.S vaccine versus placebo. The clonotype comes from a person aged 18-60 years who received the Ad26.COV2.S COVID-19 vaccine or a placebo. The chain has TRBV6-2 or TRBV6-3 and TRBJ1-5, with TRBD1 as a possible D gene (6 bases). Written as DNA, the CDR3 is TGTGCCAGCAGTTACTCGAAAGGACAGAGCAATCAGCCCCAGCATTTT. This encodes CASSYSKGQSNQPQHF.